This note documents a single TCR beta chain sequence. The target antigen is unknown. The data are from a study of T cell repertoires in ileal Crohn's disease. About the study: About half of patients got postoperative therapy: approximately 12 thiopurines, approximately 18 anti-TNF. M6 samples are neoterminal ileum biopsies from postoperative colonoscopy.

General study findings and limits: Every patient over 26.8% clonality showed endoscopic recurrence. High-frequency clones were more common in sorted CD8 than CD4 cells.

TCRdb's copy holds only in-frame clones and misses some; the assay was immunoSEQ multiplex PCR. This sample carries thousands of clones, roughly 70% of them seen once, and the ten largest clones take more than 20%. The time point was: neoterminal ileum biopsy at postoperative endoscopy, about 6 months after surgery. Material for sequencing was ileal tissue. This TCR was sampled from an adult with Crohn's disease.

The DNA for the CDR3 is TGTGCCAGTAGTGGCCAGGCTAGCGGGGCCTACGAGCAGTACTTC. Translation: CASSGQASGAYEQYF. The chain has TRBV19 and TRBJ2-7, with 9 positions matching TRBD2. This CDR3 comprises 15 residues. The V gene end was trimmed by 5 bases and the J gene end by 2 bases; junction bases not matched to a gene: 7. The V gene's germline CDR1 is LNHDA and CDR2 SQIVND (reference sequence). Supplemented by reference TRBV19 and TRBJ2-7, the full variable domain reads DGGITQSPKYLFRKEGQNVTLSCEQNLNHDAMYWYRQDPGQGLRLIYYSQIVNDFQKGDIAEGYSVSREKKESFPLTVTSAQKNPTAFYLCASSGQASGAYEQYFGPGTRLTVT.